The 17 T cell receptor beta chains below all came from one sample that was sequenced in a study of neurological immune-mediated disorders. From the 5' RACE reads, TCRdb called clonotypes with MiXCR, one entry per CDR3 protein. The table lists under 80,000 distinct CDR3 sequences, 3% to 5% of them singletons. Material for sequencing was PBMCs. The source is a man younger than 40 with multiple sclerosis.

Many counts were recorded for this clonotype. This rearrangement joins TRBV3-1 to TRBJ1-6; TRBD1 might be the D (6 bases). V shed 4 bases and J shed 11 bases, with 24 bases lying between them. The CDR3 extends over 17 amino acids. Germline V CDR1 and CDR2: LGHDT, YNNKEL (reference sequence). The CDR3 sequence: CASSLRYRTAEYPPLHF. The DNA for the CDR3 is TGTGCCAGCAGCCTAAGATACAGGACAGCTGAATATCCACCCCTCCACTTT.

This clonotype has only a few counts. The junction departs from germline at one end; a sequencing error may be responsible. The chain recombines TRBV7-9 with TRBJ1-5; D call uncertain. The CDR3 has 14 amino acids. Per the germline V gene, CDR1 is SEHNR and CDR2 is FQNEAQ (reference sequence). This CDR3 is CASSLAGYDQPQNF. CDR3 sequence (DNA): TGTGCCAGCAGCTTAGCAGGGTACGATCAGCCCCAGAATTTT.

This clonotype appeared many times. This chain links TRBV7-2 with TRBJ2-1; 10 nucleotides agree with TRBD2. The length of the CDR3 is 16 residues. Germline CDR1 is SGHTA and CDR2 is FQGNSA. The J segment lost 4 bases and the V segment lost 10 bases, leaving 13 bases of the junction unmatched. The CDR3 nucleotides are TGTGCCAATGATAGAGGAGCGGGGGGGCTATACAATGAGCAGTTCTTC. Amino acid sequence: CANDRGAGGLYNEQFF.

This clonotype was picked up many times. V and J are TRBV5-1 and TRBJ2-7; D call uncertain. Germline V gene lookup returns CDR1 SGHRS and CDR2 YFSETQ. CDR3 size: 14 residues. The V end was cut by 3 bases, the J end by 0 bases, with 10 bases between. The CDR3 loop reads CASSSSPGSYEQYF. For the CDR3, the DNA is TGCGCCAGCAGCTCGAGCCCGGGCTCCTACGAGCAGTACTTC.

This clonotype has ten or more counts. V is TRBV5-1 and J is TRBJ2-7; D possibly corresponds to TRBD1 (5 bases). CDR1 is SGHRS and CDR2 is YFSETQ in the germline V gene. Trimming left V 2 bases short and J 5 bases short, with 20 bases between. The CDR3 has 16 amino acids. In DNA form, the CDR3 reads TGCGCCAGCAGCTTAGCGCCTCAGGGAAGTGGCGACGAGCAGTACTTC. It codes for CASSLAPQGSGDEQYF. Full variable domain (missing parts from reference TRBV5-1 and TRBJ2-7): KAGVTQTPRYLIKTRGQQVTLSCSPISGHRSVSWYQQTPGQGLQFLFEYFSETQRNKGNFPGRFSGRQFSNSRSEMNVSTLELGDSALYLCASSLAPQGSGDEQYFGPGTRLTVT.

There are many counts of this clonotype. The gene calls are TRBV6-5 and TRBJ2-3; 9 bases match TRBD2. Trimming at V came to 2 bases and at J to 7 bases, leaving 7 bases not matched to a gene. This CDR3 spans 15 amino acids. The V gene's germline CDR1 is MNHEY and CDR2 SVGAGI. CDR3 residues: CASSYQRGEAYTQYF. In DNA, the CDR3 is TGTGCCAGCAGTTACCAGCGGGGGGAGGCTTATACGCAGTATTTT.

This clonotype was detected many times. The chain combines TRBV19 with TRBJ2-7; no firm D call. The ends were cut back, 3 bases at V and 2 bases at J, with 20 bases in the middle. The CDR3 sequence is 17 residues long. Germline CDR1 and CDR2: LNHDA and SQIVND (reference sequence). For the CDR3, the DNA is TGTGCCAGTAGTATCCAATATCAGACACCCGGAGCCTACGAGCAGTACTTC. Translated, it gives CASSIQYQTPGAYEQYF.

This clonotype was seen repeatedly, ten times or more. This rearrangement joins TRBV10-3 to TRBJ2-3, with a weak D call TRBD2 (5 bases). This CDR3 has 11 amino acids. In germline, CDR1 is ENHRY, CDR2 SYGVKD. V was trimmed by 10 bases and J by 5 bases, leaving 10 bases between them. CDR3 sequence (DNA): TGTGCCACCCGAGGAGGAGATACGCAGTATTTT. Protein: CATRGGDTQYF.

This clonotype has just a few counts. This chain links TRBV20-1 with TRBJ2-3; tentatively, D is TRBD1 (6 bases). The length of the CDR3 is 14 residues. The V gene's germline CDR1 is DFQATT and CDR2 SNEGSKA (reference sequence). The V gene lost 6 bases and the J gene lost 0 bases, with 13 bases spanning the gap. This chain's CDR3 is CSANMGASTDTQYF. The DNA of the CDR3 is TGCAGTGCGAACATGGGGGCTAGCACAGATACGCAGTATTTT.

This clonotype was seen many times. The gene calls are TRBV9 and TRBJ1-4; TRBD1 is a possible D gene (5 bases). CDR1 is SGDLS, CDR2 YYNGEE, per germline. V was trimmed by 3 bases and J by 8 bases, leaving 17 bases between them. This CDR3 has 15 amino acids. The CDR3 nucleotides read TGTGCCAGCAGCGACCGGCGGCAGGGAGGAGAAAAACTGTTTTTT. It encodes CASSDRRQGGEKLFF.

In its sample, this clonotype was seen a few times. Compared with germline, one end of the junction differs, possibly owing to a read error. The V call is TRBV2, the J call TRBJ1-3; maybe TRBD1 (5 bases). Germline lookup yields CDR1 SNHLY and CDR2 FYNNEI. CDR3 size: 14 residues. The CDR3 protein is CASRPPGLGKTIYF. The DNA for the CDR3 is TGTGCCAGCAGACCCCCGGGACTTGGAAAAACCATATATTTT.

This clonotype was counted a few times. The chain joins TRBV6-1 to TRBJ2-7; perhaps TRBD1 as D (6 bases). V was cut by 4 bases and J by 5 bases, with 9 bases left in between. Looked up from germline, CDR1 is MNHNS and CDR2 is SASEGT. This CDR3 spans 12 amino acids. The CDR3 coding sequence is TGTGCCAGCAGTGCACAGGGACACGAGCAGTACTTC. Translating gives CASSAQGHEQYF.

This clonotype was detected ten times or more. The CDR3: CASSVPGQGGLDGYTF. CDR3 DNA: TGTGCCAGCAGCGTCCCCGGACAGGGAGGGCTCGATGGCTACACCTTC. The chain employs TRBV9 and TRBJ1-2; 8 nucleotides align to TRBD1. Germline trimming cut 2 bases from V and 6 bases from J; bases unmatched to any gene: 12. CDR3 length: 16 amino acids. Germline V gives CDR1 SGDLS, CDR2 YYNGEE.

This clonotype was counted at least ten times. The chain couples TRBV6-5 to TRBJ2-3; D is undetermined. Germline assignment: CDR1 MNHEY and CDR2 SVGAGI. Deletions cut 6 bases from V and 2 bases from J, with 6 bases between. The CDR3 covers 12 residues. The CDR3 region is CASRESTDTQYF. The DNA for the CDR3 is TGTGCCAGCAGGGAGTCCACAGATACGCAGTATTTT.

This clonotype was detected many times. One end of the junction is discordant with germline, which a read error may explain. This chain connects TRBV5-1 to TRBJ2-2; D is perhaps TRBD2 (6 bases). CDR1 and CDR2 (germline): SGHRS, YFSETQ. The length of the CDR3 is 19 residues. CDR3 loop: CASSSLGSPGGVNTGELSF. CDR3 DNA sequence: TGCGCCAGCAGCTCCCTCGGTAGTCCTGGCGGGGTTAACACCGGGGAGCTGTCTTTT.

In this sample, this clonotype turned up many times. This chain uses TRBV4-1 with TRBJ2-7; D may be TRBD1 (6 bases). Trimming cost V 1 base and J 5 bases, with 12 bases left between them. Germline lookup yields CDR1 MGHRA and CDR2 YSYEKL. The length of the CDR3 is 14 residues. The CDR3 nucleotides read TGCGCCAGCAGCCAAGTGATAGGGGGAAACGAGCAGTACTTC. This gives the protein CASSQVIGGNEQYF.

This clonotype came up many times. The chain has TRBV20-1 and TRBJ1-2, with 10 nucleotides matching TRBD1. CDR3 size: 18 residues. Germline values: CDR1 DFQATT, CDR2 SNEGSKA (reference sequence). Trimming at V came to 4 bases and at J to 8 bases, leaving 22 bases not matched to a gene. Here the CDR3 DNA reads TGCAGTGCTACCGCGAGCGGCTCTATGGGGGACAGGGGACACGGCTACACCTTC. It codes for CSATASGSMGDRGHGYTF.